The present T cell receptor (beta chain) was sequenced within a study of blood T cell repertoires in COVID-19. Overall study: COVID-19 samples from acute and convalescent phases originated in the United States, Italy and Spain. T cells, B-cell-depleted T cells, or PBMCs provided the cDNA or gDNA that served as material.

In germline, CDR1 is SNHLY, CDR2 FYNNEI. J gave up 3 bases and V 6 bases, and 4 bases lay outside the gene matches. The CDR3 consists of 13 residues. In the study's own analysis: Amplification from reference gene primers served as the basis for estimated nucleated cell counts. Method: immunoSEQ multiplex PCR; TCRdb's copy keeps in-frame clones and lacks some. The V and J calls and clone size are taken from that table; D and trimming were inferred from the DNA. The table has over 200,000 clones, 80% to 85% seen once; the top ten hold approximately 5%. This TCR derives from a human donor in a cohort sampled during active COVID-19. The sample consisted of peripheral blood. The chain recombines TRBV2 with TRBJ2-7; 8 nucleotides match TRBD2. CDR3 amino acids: CASSSGTSYEQYF. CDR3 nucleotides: TGTGCCAGCAGCTCCGGGACTAGCTACGAGCAGTACTTC.